One and the same sample provided the 14 T cell receptor beta chains below, sequenced in a study of blood T cell repertoires in COVID-19. TCRdb's table, derived via immunoSEQ multiplex PCR, lists solely in-frame clones and lacks some. The sample lists hundreds of thousands of clones; roughly 88% were seen once. The material sequenced was peripheral blood. These receptors were taken from a woman aged 25 to 39 with active or convalescent COVID-19.

Comments on this clone: The same CDR3 also results from other DNA sequences found in this sample. The chain joins TRBV5-1 to TRBJ2-7, with a possible D match to TRBD2 (5 bases). Per the germline V gene, CDR1 is SGHRS and CDR2 is YFSETQ. The CDR3 runs to 15 residues. Trimming removed 0 bases from V and 0 bases from J, with 10 bases in between. CDR3 coding DNA: TGCGCCAGCAGCTTGGGCGGACTGTCCTCCTACGAGCAGTACTTC. Amino acids: CASSLGGLSSYEQYF.

The J gene is TRBJ1-1, the V gene TRBV18; D is unclear. V was shortened by 3 bases and J by 0 bases, with 11 bases between the two germline ends. This CDR3 has 15 amino acids. CDR1 is KGHSH, CDR2 LQKENI, per germline. The CDR3 DNA is TGTGCCAGCTCACCCGCGAGGTGGGTGAACACTGAAGCTTTCTTT. Translating gives CASSPARWVNTEAFF.

The sample holds a few counts of this clone. The chain has TRBV21-1 and TRBJ2-7; the DNA was not compared with TRBD2, the D call given in the table. TRBV21-1 is a listed pseudogene. CDR3 length equals 15 residues. The CDR3 coding sequence is TGTGCCAGCAGCAAAGTTGGGGGGAGCTCCTACGAGCAGTACTTC. It codes for CASSKVGGSSYEQYF.

This clone was detected only a few times. This chain joins TRBV15 and TRBJ2-1; 8 bases align to TRBD1. Unmatched junction bases numbered 4, after V lost 0 bases and J lost 6 bases. This CDR3 has 15 amino acids. Germline values: CDR1 LNHNV, CDR2 YYDKDF (reference sequence). CDR3 sequence: CATSRDQGASNEQFF. The CDR3 DNA is TGTGCCACCAGCAGAGATCAGGGGGCTTCCAATGAGCAGTTCTTC. The full variable domain, completed using reference TRBV15 and TRBJ2-1, is DAMVIQNPRYQVTQFGKPVTLSCSQTLNHNVMYWYQQKSSQAPKLLFHYYDKDFNNEADTPDNFQSRRPNTSFCFLDIRSPGLGDTAMYLCATSRDQGASNEQFFGPGTRLTVL.

About this clone itself: Different DNA sequences within this sample yield the same CDR3. The chain carries TRBV14 and TRBJ2-7; D gene uncertain. V lost 6 bases to trimming and J lost 0 bases, with 6 bases between them. The CDR3 has 12 residues. The germline gives CDR1 SGHDN, CDR2 FVKESK. The CDR3 nucleotides are TGTGCCAGCAGTCATAGCTCCTACGAGCAGTACTTC. This encodes CASSHSSYEQYF.

V and J are TRBV15 and TRBJ1-6; D is uncertain. V shed 1 base and J shed 5 bases, with 6 bases lying between them. Germline CDR1 is LNHNV and CDR2 is YYDKDF (reference sequence). The CDR3 sequence is 14 residues long. DNA of the CDR3: TGTGCCACCAGCAGAGCGGGTGATAATTCACCCCTCCACTTT. It translates to CATSRAGDNSPLHF.

The chain recombines TRBV6-5 with TRBJ1-6, with D unresolved. The CDR3 has 13 residues. Germline assignment: CDR1 MNHEY and CDR2 SVGAGI. V was pared by 2 bases and J by 7 bases, with 6 bases between. The CDR3 reads CASSYDTNSPLHF. The CDR3 DNA follows: TGTGCCAGCAGTTACGACACGAATTCACCCCTCCACTTT.

The chain has TRBV5-1 and TRBJ2-1, with 9 nucleotides matching TRBD2. This CDR3 has 17 residues. Germline V gene sequence: CDR1 SGHRS, CDR2 YFSETQ. The V gene end was trimmed by 0 bases and the J gene end by 10 bases; junction bases not matched to a gene: 14. CDR3: CASSLVPSGTRNSEQFF. The CDR3 DNA follows: TGCGCCAGCAGCTTGGTTCCTAGCGGGACCCGCAATTCAGAGCAGTTCTTC.

V usage is TRBV5-4 and J usage is TRBJ2-7; perhaps TRBD2 as D (5 bases). This CDR3 region has 13 residues. The V gene lost 4 bases and the J gene lost 2 bases, with 10 bases spanning the gap. Germline-derived CDR1 and CDR2 are SGHNT and YYREEE (reference sequence). The CDR3 loop is CASSPTGTYEQYF. The CDR3 DNA is TGTGCCAGCAGCCCAACCGGGACCTACGAGCAGTACTTC.

The rearrangement uses TRBV4-1 and TRBJ1-5; 9 nucleotides agree with TRBD1. The CDR3 covers 18 residues. The V gene end was trimmed by 4 bases and the J gene end by 2 bases; junction bases not matched to a gene: 12. Germline CDR1 reads MGHRA; CDR2 reads YSYEKL. This chain's CDR3 is CASSRGASDRGGNQPQHF. The CDR3 DNA is TGCGCCAGCAGCCGAGGAGCTTCGGACAGGGGTGGCAATCAGCCCCAGCATTTT.

The chain employs TRBV19 and TRBJ2-1; D is possibly TRBD2 (5 bases). From germline, CDR1 is LNHDA and CDR2 SQIVND (reference sequence). The CDR3 spans 14 residues. V lost 4 bases to trimming and J lost 3 bases, with 10 bases between them. CDR3 residues: CASSKRGNYNEQFF. In nucleotides, the CDR3 is TGTGCCAGTAGTAAACGAGGGAACTACAATGAGCAGTTCTTC. Combining the CDR3 with reference TRBV19 and TRBJ2-1 gives the whole variable domain DGGITQSPKYLFRKEGQNVTLSCEQNLNHDAMYWYRQDPGQGLRLIYYSQIVNDFQKGDIAEGYSVSREKKESFPLTVTSAQKNPTAFYLCASSKRGNYNEQFFGPGTRLTVL.

This clone has a single count. V usage is TRBV13 and J usage is TRBJ2-7; 10 positions match TRBD2. Germline V gene sequence: CDR1 PRHDT, CDR2 FYEKMQ (reference sequence). With 0 bases clipped from V and 2 bases from J, the junction kept 4 bases outside the gene matches. The CDR3 totals 16 residues. The CDR3 DNA follows: TGTGCCAGCAGCTTAGGAGCGGGAGGGATCCCCTACGAGCAGTACTTC. As protein: CASSLGAGGIPYEQYF. The entire variable domain, with the rest obtained from reference TRBV13 and TRBJ2-7, is as follows: AAGVIQSPRHLIKEKRETATLKCYPIPRHDTVYWYQQGPGQDPQFLISFYEKMQSDKGSIPDRFSAQQFSDYHSELNMSSLELGDSALYFCASSLGAGGIPYEQYFGPGTRLTVT.

The V and J genes are TRBV3-1 (or the pseudogene TRBV3-2) and TRBJ2-7; tentatively, D is TRBD2 (5 bases). The length of the CDR3 is 14 residues. With 1 base removed from V and 7 bases from J, the gap between germline ends came to 14 bases. CDR1 is LGHDT, CDR2 YNNKEL, per germline (reference sequence). The CDR3 nucleotides read TGTGCCAGCAGCCAAGCGGTTGGACTGGTGGAGCAGTACTTC. This gives the protein CASSQAVGLVEQYF.

The chain has TRBV5-1 and TRBJ2-3, with TRBD2 matching over 11 bases. V lost 0 bases, J lost 1 base, and 16 bases stayed unmatched. CDR1 is SGHRS and CDR2 is YFSETQ in the germline V gene. The CDR3 spans 21 residues. The CDR3 DNA reads TGCGCCAGCAGCTTGGCCACCCTGGGGCTAGCGGGAGGCGTGGGCACAGATACGCAGTATTTT. Residues: CASSLATLGLAGGVGTDTQYF.